This entry is about one TCR beta chain. Its antigen is undetermined. This CDR3 has 13 residues. Germline-derived CDR1 and CDR2 are LNHDA and SQIVND (reference sequence). Trimming removed 4 bases at V and 1 base at J, with 7 bases between. The entry originates in a study of T cell responses to AZD1222 COVID-19 vaccine. About the research overall: Pooled samples include second doses given at about 4 or 12 weeks.

Some clones are missing from TCRdb's copy, which holds only in-frame ones; the method was immunoSEQ multiplex PCR. The profile shows tens of thousands of clones, approximately 84% of them singletons. Study observations and caveats: Spike-specific TCRs gained breadth and depth after people received two AZD1222 doses. Nearly half of spike-specific TCRs reportedly target variant regions that are unmutated in the B.1.351 and B.1.1.7 variants. The donor group comprised mostly white British people and more females; the analysis possibly underestimated clonal diversity.

The rearrangement links TRBV19 to TRBJ2-5; unclear D gene. Sequenced here: peripheral blood, sampled on day 0 of AZD1222 vaccination. The receptor comes from an adult in good health. CDR3 bases: TGTGCCAGTAGTACGAGAGGCCAAGAGACCCAGTACTTC. Its translation is CASSTRGQETQYF. Full variable domain (outside the CDR3, taken from reference TRBV19 and TRBJ2-5): DGGITQSPKYLFRKEGQNVTLSCEQNLNHDAMYWYRQDPGQGLRLIYYSQIVNDFQKGDIAEGYSVSREKKESFPLTVTSAQKNPTAFYLCASSTRGQETQYFGPGTRLLVL.